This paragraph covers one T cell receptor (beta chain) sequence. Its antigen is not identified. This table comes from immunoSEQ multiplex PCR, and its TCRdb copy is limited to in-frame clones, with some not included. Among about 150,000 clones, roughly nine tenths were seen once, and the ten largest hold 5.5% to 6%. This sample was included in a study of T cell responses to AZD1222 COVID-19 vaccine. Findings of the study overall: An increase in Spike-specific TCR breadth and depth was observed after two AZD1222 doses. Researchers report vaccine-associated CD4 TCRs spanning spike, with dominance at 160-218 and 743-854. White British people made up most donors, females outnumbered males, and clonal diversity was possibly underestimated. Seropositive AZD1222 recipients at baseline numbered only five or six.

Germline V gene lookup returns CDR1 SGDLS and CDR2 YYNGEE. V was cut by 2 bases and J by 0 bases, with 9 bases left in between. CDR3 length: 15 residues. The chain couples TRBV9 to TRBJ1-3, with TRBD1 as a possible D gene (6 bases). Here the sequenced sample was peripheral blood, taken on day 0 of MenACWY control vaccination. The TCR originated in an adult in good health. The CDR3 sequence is CASSVGHPSGNTIYF. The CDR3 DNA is TGTGCCAGCAGCGTGGGACACCCCTCTGGAAACACCATATATTTT.